The 18 T cell receptor beta chains presented below share a single source sample, sequenced in a study of blood T cell repertoires in COVID-19. Sequencing used immunoSEQ multiplex PCR; TCRdb keeps in-frame clones, though not all of them. Here the sample spans approximately 22,000 clones, 75% to 95% being singletons. The specimen sequenced was peripheral blood. These receptors all stem from a woman between 65 and 79 years old with active COVID-19.

The V and J genes are TRBV7-9 and TRBJ2-1; D not resolved. V was shortened by 4 bases and J by 14 bases, with 12 bases between the two germline ends. CDR1 and CDR2 (germline): SEHNR, FQNEAQ (reference sequence). The CDR3 totals 11 residues. CDR3 DNA: TGTGCCAGCAGCTCGTCGCGAACCGAGTTCTTC. Translating gives CASSSSRTEFF. Looking up the rest from reference TRBV7-9 and TRBJ2-1 gives the full variable domain: DTGVSQNPRHKITKRGQNVTFRCDPISEHNRLYWYRQTLGQGPEFLTYFQNEAQLEKSRLLSDRFSAERPKGSFSTLEIQRTEQGDSAMYLCASSSSRTEFFGPGTRLTVL.

The chain is built from TRBV7-9 and TRBJ1-1, with 8 bases aligning to TRBD1. The germline gives CDR1 SEHNR, CDR2 FQNEAQ (reference sequence). The CDR3 consists of 14 residues. V shed 4 bases and J 1 base; nucleotides not matched to a gene: 2. The CDR3 DNA is TGTGCCAGCAGCTCTGGGACAGGGAACACTGAAGCTTTCTTT. Translating it yields CASSSGTGNTEAFF. Drawing the rest from reference TRBV7-9 and TRBJ1-1, the complete variable domain is DTGVSQNPRHKITKRGQNVTFRCDPISEHNRLYWYRQTLGQGPEFLTYFQNEAQLEKSRLLSDRFSAERPKGSFSTLEIQRTEQGDSAMYLCASSSGTGNTEAFFGQGTRLTVV.

The chain is built from TRBV28 and TRBJ2-1, with TRBD2 matching over 14 bases. V gave up 6 bases and J gave up 4 bases; unmatched junction bases: 20. The CDR3 consists of 21 residues. Per the germline V gene, CDR1 is MDHEN and CDR2 is SYDVKM. DNA for the CDR3: TGTGCCAGCAGCCGCTGGACAGGACTAGCGGGAGGAGGCCATACGTACAATGAGCAGTTCTTC. Translation: CASSRWTGLAGGGHTYNEQFF. Based on the CDR3 plus reference TRBV28 and TRBJ2-1, the full variable domain is DVKVTQSSRYLVKRTGEKVFLECVQDMDHENMFWYRQDPGLGLRLIYFSYDVKMKEKGDIPEGYSVSREKKERFSLILESASTNQTSMYLCASSRWTGLAGGGHTYNEQFFGPGTRLTVL.

This clone was recorded a few times. The V and J genes are TRBV4-2 and TRBJ2-7, with 10 bases lining up with TRBD2. Germline V gene lookup returns CDR1 LGHNA and CDR2 YNFKEQ. V lost 1 base to trimming and J lost 6 bases; unmatched junction nucleotides: 0. The CDR3 has 13 amino acids. The CDR3 DNA follows: TGTGCCAGCAGCCAAGGGACTAGCGGCGAGCAGTACTTC. Translation gives CASSQGTSGEQYF.

V is TRBV19 and J is TRBJ1-1, with D perhaps matching TRBD1 (6 bases). V dropped 1 base and J dropped 0 bases, with 12 bases sitting between them. Looked up from germline, CDR1 is LNHDA and CDR2 is SQIVND (reference sequence). This CDR3 comprises 16 residues. The CDR3 here is CASSIVPGQLNTEAFF. The DNA of the CDR3 is TGTGCCAGTAGTATAGTTCCCGGACAGCTGAACACTGAAGCTTTCTTT.

This chain uses TRBV28 with TRBJ2-7, with D possibly TRBD1 on 6 matching bases. Germline assignment: CDR1 MDHEN and CDR2 SYDVKM. The CDR3 runs to 15 residues. In DNA, the CDR3 is TGTGCTGCCCGTCTCCCTCCGGGACATTCCTACGAGCAGTACTTC. Its protein is CAARLPPGHSYEQYF. Filled out from reference TRBV28 and TRBJ2-7, the complete variable domain reads DVKVTQSSRYLVKRTGEKVFLECVQDMDHENMFWYRQDPGLGLRLIYFSYDVKMKEKGDIPEGYSVSREKKERFSLILESASTNQTSMYLCAARLPPGHSYEQYFGPGTRLTVT.

The chain uses TRBV28 and TRBJ1-3, with a possible D match to TRBD1 (5 bases). V lost 6 bases, J lost 4 bases, and 31 bases lay in between. This CDR3 has 20 residues. The V gene's germline CDR1 is MDHEN and CDR2 SYDVKM. The CDR3 region has the DNA TGTGCCAGCAGCCATCTGTCACAGTCCCGGACAAGAGAATACGGAAACACCATATATTTT. Translation gives CASSHLSQSRTREYGNTIYF.

The chain links TRBV12-3 or TRBV12-4 to TRBJ2-2, with 9 bases identical to TRBD2. The CDR3 extends over 13 amino acids. After removal of 9 bases from V and 8 bases from J, the junction contained 7 bases not matched to a gene. CDR3 sequence: CASNSGGLGELFF. The CDR3 nucleotides read TGTGCCAGTAATAGCGGGGGCTTGGGGGAGCTGTTTTTT.

This rearrangement joins TRBV7-2 to TRBJ1-5, with D possibly being TRBD1 (5 bases). CDR1 SGHTA and CDR2 FQGNSA come from the germline V gene. Trimming removed 6 bases at V and 3 bases at J, with 15 bases between. CDR3 length equals 15 residues. In nucleotides, the CDR3 is TGTGCCAGCAGTACAGGCGTTGGCTCCAATCAGCCCCAGCATTTT. Translating gives CASSTGVGSNQPQHF.

V and J are TRBV7-2 and TRBJ1-2; D perhaps matches TRBD1 (6 bases). Germline CDR1 and CDR2: SGHTA and FQGNSA. The CDR3 covers 15 residues. Trimming shortened V by 1 base and J by 4 bases, and 13 bases separated the two germline ends. The CDR3 bases are TGTGCCAGCAGCTTAGGAACAGGGTTCGGCTATGGCTACACCTTC. Protein product: CASSLGTGFGYGYTF.

The rearrangement joins TRBV5-8 to TRBJ2-7; 7 bases match TRBD1. The CDR3 has 15 amino acids. CDR1 SGHTS and CDR2 YDEGEE come from the germline V gene. J gave up 3 bases and V 1 base, and 7 bases lay outside the gene matches. In nucleotides, the CDR3 is TGTGCCAGCAGCTTGAGGTCGGGACAGTTCTACGAGCAGTACTTC. This translates into CASSLRSGQFYEQYF. The entire variable domain, with the rest obtained from reference TRBV5-8 and TRBJ2-7, is as follows: EAGVTQSPTHLIKTRGQQATLRCSPISGHTSVYWYQQALGLGLQFLLWYDEGEERNRGNFPPRFSGRQFPNYSSELNVNALELEDSALYLCASSLRSGQFYEQYFGPGTRLTVT.

The CDR3 DNA reads as TGTGCCAGCAGTCATAGCGGGATCGACAGTCGGCAGTACTTC. Its protein is CASSHSGIDSRQYF. The chain is built from TRBV6-5 and TRBJ2-7; 8 bases map to TRBD2. There are 14 residues in the CDR3. Germline CDR1 reads MNHEY; CDR2 reads SVGAGI. After removal of 5 bases from V and 9 bases from J, the junction contained 12 bases not matched to a gene.

CDR3: CASSSAASVDTQYF. DNA for the CDR3: TGTGCCAGCAGCTCCGCCGCTAGTGTAGATACGCAGTATTTT. The rearrangement links TRBV7-9 to TRBJ2-3; D remains ambiguous. Trimming took 4 bases from V and 5 from J, leaving 13 bases between them. This CDR3 contains 14 residues. From germline, CDR1 is SEHNR and CDR2 FQNEAQ (reference sequence). The variable domain in full, with the rest retrieved from reference TRBV7-9 and TRBJ2-3, is DTGVSQNPRHKITKRGQNVTFRCDPISEHNRLYWYRQTLGQGPEFLTYFQNEAQLEKSRLLSDRFSAERPKGSFSTLEIQRTEQGDSAMYLCASSSAASVDTQYFGPGTRLTVL.

This clone was seen a few times. The same CDR3 also results from other DNA sequences found in this sample. The V gene is TRBV27, the J gene TRBJ1-5, with D tentatively TRBD1 (6 bases). The CDR3 spans 13 residues. The V and J ends lost 5 bases and 2 bases respectively, with 7 bases between them. Germline V CDR1 and CDR2: MNHEY, SMNVEV (reference sequence). CDR3 region: CASSQGRNQPQHF. The CDR3 DNA sequence: TGTGCCAGCAGTCAGGGGCGCAATCAGCCCCAGCATTTT.

V is TRBV14 and J is TRBJ2-1; D gene uncertain. This CDR3 has 13 residues. Deletions cut 3 bases from V and 9 bases from J, with 12 bases between. Germline CDR1 and CDR2: SGHDN and FVKESK. Here the CDR3 DNA reads TGTGCCAGCAGCCACAGCCGGGTGGGTGAGCAGTTCTTC. Protein sequence: CASSHSRVGEQFF.

This chain joins TRBV28 and TRBJ1-1; TRBD1 is a possible D gene (6 bases). The germline V gene encodes CDR1 MDHEN and CDR2 SYDVKM. V gave up 6 bases and J gave up 7 bases, with 15 bases separating them. The CDR3 has 13 residues. The CDR3 protein is CASRWDMLDEAFF. The CDR3 nucleotides read TGTGCCAGCAGGTGGGACATGCTGGATGAAGCTTTCTTT. The full variable domain, completed using reference TRBV28 and TRBJ1-1, is DVKVTQSSRYLVKRTGEKVFLECVQDMDHENMFWYRQDPGLGLRLIYFSYDVKMKEKGDIPEGYSVSREKKERFSLILESASTNQTSMYLCASRWDMLDEAFFGQGTRLTVV.

The CDR3 protein is CASSQGTSGGYF. The CDR3 DNA reads TGTGCCAGCAGCCAAGGGACTAGCGGAGGGTACTTC. The rearrangement joins TRBV3-1 (or the pseudogene TRBV3-2) to TRBJ2-7; 10 nucleotides line up with TRBD2. This CDR3 has 12 residues. The germline V gene has CDR1 LGHDT and CDR2 YNNKEL (reference sequence). The trim removed 1 base at V and 12 bases at J, leaving 3 bases unmatched.

V usage is TRBV19 and J usage is TRBJ2-3, with D perhaps matching TRBD2 (5 bases). Germline CDR1 is LNHDA and CDR2 is SQIVND (reference sequence). This CDR3 comprises 12 residues. V was pared by 5 bases and J by 4 bases, with 7 bases between. The chain's CDR3 is CASSEGPDTQYF. The CDR3 DNA reads as TGTGCCAGTAGTGAGGGTCCAGATACGCAGTATTTT.